This record covers a single T cell receptor beta chain. The target antigen is unknown. CD45RO-negative, CCR7-selected cells formed the naive CD8 fraction, which excluded terminally differentiated effector memory CD45RA+ cells. Donors, healthy HIV-negative adults, lacked recent acute infections or vaccinations. This entry comes from a study of shared clonotypes between healthy human individuals. Study observations and caveats: Donor clonotype sharing was expected to depend on sequencing depth.

Original data processing: In the immunoSEQ data, sequences were junction-only and lacked quality scores, so filtering differed. Profiling relied on immunoSEQ multiplex PCR, and the TCRdb table lists in-frame clones only, not all of them. The V and J calls and clone size come from that table; D and trimming were worked out from the DNA. The sample comprises approximately 1.9 million clones, just over 90% of which are singletons, and approximately 1.7% rests with the top ten. Sequenced: naive CD8+ T cells from PBMCs. The receptor was derived from a man between 18 and 29 years old in good health. Some clones in this sample may be carry-over from other donors' samples.

CDR3 DNA: TGTGCCAGCAGGGGACAGGGGGTCCCCTACGAGCAGTACTTC. Translating it yields CASRGQGVPYEQYF. The chain joins TRBV6-5 to TRBJ2-7; 11 bases align to TRBD1. The ends lost 6 bases at V and 2 bases at J; junction bases unmatched: 3. Germline-derived CDR1 and CDR2 are MNHEY and SVGAGI. This CDR3 region has 14 residues.